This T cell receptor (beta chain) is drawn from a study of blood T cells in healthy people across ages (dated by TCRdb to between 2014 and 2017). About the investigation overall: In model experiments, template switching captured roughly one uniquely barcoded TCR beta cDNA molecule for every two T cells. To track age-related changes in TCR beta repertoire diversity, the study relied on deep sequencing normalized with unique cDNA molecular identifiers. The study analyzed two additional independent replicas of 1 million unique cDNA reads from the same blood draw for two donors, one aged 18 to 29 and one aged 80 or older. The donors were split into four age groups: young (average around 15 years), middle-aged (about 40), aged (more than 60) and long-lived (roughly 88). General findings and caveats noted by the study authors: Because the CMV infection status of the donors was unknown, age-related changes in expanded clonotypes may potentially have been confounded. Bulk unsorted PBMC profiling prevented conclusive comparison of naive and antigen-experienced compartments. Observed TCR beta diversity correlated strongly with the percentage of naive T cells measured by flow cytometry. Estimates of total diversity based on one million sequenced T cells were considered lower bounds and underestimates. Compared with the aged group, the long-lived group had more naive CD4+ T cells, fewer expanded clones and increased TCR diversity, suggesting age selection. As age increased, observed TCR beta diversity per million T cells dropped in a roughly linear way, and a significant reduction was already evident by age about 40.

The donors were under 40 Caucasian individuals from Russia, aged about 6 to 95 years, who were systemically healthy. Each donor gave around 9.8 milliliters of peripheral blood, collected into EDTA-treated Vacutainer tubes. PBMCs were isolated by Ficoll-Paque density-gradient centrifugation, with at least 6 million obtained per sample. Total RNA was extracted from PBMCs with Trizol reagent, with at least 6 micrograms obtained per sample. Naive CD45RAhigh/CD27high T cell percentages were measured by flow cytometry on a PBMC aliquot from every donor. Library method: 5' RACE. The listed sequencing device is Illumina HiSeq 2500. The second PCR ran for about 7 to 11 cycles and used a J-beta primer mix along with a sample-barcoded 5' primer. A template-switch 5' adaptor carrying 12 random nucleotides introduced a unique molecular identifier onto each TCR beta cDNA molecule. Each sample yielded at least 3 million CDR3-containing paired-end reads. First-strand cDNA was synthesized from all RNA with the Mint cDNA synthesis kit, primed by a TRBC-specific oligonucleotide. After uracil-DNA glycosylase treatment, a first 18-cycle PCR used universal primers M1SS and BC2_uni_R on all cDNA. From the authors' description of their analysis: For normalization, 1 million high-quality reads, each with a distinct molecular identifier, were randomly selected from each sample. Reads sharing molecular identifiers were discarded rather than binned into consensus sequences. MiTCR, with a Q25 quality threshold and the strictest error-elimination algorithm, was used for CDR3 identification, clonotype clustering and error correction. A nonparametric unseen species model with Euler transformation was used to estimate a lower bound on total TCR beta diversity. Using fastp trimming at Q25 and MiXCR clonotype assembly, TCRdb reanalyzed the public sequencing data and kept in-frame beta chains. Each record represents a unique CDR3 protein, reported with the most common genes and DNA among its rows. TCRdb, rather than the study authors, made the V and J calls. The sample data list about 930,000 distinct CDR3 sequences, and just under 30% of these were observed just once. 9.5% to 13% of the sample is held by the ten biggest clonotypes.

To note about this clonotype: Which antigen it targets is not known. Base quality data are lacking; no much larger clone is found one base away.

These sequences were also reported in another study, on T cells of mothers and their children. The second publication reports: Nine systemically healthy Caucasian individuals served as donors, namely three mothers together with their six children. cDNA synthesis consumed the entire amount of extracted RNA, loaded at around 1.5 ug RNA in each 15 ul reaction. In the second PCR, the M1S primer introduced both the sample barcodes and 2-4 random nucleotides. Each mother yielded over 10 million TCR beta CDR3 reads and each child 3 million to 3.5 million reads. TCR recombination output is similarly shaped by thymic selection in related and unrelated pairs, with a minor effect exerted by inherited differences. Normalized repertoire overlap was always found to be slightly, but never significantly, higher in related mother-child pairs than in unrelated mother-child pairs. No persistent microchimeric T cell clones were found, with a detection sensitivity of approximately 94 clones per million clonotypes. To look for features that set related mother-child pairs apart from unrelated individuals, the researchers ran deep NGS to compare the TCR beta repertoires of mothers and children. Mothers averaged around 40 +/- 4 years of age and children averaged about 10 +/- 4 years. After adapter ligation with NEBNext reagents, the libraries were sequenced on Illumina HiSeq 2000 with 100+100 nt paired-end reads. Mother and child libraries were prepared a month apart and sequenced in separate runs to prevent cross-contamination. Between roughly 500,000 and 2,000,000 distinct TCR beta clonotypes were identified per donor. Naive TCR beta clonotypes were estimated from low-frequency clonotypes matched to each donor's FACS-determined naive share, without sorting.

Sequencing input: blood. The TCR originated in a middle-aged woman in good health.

DNA sequence: TGTGCCATACAGGGGGCGACCACCGGGGAGCTGTTTTTT. Its protein reads: CAIQGATTGELFF. Recombination connected TRBV28 to TRBJ2-2; 9 bases in the middle match TRBD1. Trimming removed 10 bases from V and 4 bases from J; the gene matches leave 4 bases unexplained. Taken from the germline V gene, the CDR1 and CDR2 loops are MDHEN and SYDVKM. From the cysteine through the phenylalanine, the CDR3 covers 13 amino acids. The read is trimmed to its CDR3 DNA, 39 bases read in frame from base 1.